These 3 T cell receptor beta chains were sequenced from one sample in a study of metastatic and nonmetastatic thyroid tumors. TCRdb reanalyzed the PCR reads with MiXCR. The sample yields some 13,000 clones, approximately 24% seen once. Thyroid surgery took place with no prior treatment in any patient. The sequenced material came from tumor tissue. These receptors originate from a female donor with papillary thyroid cancer or a benign thyroid nodule (not recorded which). Some clones in this sample may be carry-over from other donors' samples.

In this sample, this clone turned up many times. The chain couples TRBV2 to TRBJ2-3, with 7 bases aligning to TRBD2. There are 16 residues in the CDR3. From germline, CDR1 is SNHLY and CDR2 FYNNEI. The trim removed 3 bases at V and 0 bases at J, leaving 6 bases unmatched. Written as DNA, the CDR3 is TGTGCCAGCAGTGATGTGCTAGCGGCTAGCACAGATACGCAGTATTTT. It codes for CASSDVLAASTDTQYF.

This clone was detected ten times or more. DNA for the CDR3: TGTGCCACCAGTGATCACCACCACAACTCTGGGGCCAACGTCCTGACTTTC. The encoded protein is CATSDHHHNSGANVLTF. The chain couples TRBV24-1 to TRBJ2-6; no clear D gene. The CDR3 consists of 17 residues. Trimming removed 3 bases from V and 0 bases from J, with 11 bases in between. Germline V gene lookup returns CDR1 KGHDR and CDR2 SFDVKD.

This sequence joins TRBV27 and TRBJ2-2; a weak D match, TRBD2 (5 bases). Trimming left V 8 bases short and J 5 bases short, with 12 bases between. Germline V lookup: CDR1 MNHEY, CDR2 SMNVEV (reference sequence). This CDR3 spans 13 amino acids. For the CDR3, the DNA is TGTGCCAGCGTCGGGGTCGGGACCGGGGAGCTGTTTTTT. Its protein is CASVGVGTGELFF.